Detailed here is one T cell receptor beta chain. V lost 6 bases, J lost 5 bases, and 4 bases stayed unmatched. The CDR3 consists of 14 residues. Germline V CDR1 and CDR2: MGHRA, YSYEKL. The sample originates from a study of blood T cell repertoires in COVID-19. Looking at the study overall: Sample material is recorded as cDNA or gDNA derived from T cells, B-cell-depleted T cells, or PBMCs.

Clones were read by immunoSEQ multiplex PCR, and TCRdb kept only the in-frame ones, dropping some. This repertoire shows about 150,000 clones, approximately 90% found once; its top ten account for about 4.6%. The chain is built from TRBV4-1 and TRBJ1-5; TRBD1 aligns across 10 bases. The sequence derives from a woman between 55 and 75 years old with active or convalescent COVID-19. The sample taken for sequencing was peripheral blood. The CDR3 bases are TGCGCCAGCAGTCGCGGGACAGGGGATCAGCCCCAGCATTTT. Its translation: CASSRGTGDQPQHF.